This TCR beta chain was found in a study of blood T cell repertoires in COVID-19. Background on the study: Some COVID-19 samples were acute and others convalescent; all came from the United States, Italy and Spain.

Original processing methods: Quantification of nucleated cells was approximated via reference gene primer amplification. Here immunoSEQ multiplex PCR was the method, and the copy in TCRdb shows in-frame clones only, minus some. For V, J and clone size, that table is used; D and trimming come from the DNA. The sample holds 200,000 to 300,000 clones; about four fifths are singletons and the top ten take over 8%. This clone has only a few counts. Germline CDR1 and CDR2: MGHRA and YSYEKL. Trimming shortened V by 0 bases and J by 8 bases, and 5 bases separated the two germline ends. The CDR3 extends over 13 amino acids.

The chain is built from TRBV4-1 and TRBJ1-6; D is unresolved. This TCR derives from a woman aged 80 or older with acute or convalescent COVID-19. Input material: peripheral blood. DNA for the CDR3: TGCGCCAGCAGCCAAGATCTCGATTCACCCCTCCACTTT. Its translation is CASSQDLDSPLHF.